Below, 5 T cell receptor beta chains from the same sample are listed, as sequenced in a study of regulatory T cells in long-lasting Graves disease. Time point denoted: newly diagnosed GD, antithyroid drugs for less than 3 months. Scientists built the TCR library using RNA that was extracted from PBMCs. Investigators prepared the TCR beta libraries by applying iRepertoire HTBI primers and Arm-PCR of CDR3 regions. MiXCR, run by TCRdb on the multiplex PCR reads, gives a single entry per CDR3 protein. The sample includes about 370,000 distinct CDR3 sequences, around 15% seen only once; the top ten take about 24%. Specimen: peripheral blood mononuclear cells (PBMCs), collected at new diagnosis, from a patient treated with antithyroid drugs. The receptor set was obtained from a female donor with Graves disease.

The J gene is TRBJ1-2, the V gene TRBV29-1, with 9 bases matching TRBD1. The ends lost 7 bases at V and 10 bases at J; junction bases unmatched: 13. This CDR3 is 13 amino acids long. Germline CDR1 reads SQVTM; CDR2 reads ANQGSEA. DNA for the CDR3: TGCAGCGACGAGGACAGGGGTGGTTTAGCCTACACCTTC. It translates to CSDEDRGGLAYTF.

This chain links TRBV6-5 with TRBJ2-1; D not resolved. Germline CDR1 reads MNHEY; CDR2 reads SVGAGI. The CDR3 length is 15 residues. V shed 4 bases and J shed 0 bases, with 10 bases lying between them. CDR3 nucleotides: TGTGCCAGCAGTTCTAGAACCAGCTCCTACAATGAGCAGTTCTTC. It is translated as CASSSRTSSYNEQFF.

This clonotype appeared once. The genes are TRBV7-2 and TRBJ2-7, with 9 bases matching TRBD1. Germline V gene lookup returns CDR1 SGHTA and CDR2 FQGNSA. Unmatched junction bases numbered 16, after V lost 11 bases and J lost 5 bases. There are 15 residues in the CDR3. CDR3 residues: CACSGDGTGSHEQYF. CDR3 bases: TGTGCCTGCTCTGGGGACGGGACAGGGTCGCACGAGCAGTACTTC. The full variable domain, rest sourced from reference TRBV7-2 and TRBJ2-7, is GAGVSQSPSNKVTEKGKDVELRCDPISGHTALYWYRQSLGQGLEFLIYFQGNSAPDKSGLPSDRFSAERTGGSVSTLTIQRTQQEDSAVYLCACSGDGTGSHEQYFGPGTRLTVT.

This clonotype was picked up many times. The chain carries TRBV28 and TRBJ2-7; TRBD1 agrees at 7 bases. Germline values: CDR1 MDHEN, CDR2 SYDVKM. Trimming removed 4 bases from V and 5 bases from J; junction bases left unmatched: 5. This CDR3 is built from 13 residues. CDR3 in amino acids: CASSYDRDHEQYF. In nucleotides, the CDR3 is TGTGCCAGCAGTTACGACAGGGACCACGAGCAGTACTTC.

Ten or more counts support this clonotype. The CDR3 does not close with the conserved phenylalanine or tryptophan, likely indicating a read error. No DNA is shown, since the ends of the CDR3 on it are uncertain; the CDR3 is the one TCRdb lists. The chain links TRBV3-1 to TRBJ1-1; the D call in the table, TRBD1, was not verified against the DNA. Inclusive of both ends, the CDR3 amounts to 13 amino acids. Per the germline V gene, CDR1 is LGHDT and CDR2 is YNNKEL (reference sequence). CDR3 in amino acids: CASSQSGTGGFRL.